One sample yielded the 11 T cell receptor beta chains listed below, sequenced in a study of T cell changes during pregnancy in multiple sclerosis. Sequenced by immunoSEQ multiplex PCR; TCRdb stores in-frame clones only, minus some. The sample holds roughly 77,000 clones, around 90% seen once. The sample here was peripheral blood, taken in the second trimester of pregnancy. These receptors were taken from a female donor with multiple sclerosis, enrolled in a pregnancy study.

The rearrangement joins TRBV7-6 to TRBJ2-7; D may be TRBD2 (5 bases). CDR1 SGHVS and CDR2 FNYEAQ come from the germline V gene. The germline V and J ends were trimmed by 7 bases and 6 bases, with 28 bases remaining between them. This CDR3 has 17 amino acids. This chain's CDR3 is CASNNYGRGRPSAEQYF. CDR3 in DNA: TGTGCCAGCAACAATTATGGTAGAGGGCGCCCGTCGGCCGAGCAGTACTTC. Together with reference TRBV7-6 and TRBJ2-7, the CDR3 gives the full variable domain: GAGVSQSPRYKVTKRGQDVALRCDPISGHVSLYWYRQALGQGPEFLTYFNYEAQQDKSGLPNDRFSAERPEGSISTLTIQRTEQRDSAMYRCASNNYGRGRPSAEQYFGPGTRLTVT.

The chain uses TRBV18 and TRBJ2-7; D is ambiguous. Trimming left V 4 bases short and J 0 bases short, with 10 bases between. The germline V gene encodes CDR1 KGHSH and CDR2 LQKENI. The CDR3 has 14 residues. CDR3 loop: CASSRRRLSYEQYF. The CDR3 coding sequence is TGTGCCAGCTCACGACGGAGACTCTCCTACGAGCAGTACTTC. Based on the CDR3 plus reference TRBV18 and TRBJ2-7, the full variable domain is NAGVMQNPRHLVRRRGQEARLRCSPMKGHSHVYWYRQLPEEGLKFMVYLQKENIIDESGMPKERFSAEFPKEGPSILRIQQVVRGDSAAYFCASSRRRLSYEQYFGPGTRLTVT.

This chain joins TRBV2 and TRBJ2-7; no clear D gene. The CDR3 has 14 residues. Trimming removed 7 bases at V and 0 bases at J, with 13 bases between. The germline CDR1 and CDR2 sequences are SNHLY and FYNNEI. The CDR3 reads CASIDFTNSYEQYF. CDR3 coding DNA: TGTGCCAGCATCGACTTTACCAACTCCTACGAGCAGTACTTC.

The chain combines TRBV28 with TRBJ2-1; a possible D gene is TRBD1 (5 bases). The germline CDR1 and CDR2 sequences are MDHEN and SYDVKM. This CDR3 contains 15 residues. The V and J ends lost 7 bases and 8 bases respectively, with 21 bases between them. As DNA, the CDR3 is TGTGCCAGCACCAAAGGGGCGACTGGGTGGGATGAGCAGTTCTTC. Encoded protein: CASTKGATGWDEQFF.

The chain is built from TRBV11-2 and TRBJ2-7; 10 bases align to TRBD1. The CDR3 length is 18 residues. The V segment lost 2 bases and the J segment 2 bases; nucleotides outside the gene matches: 12. Germline lookup yields CDR1 SGHAT and CDR2 FQNNGV. The CDR3, as DNA: TGTGCCAGCAGCTTAAGTATTCCGGGACAGGGGTCCCCCTACGAGCAGTACTTC. Protein: CASSLSIPGQGSPYEQYF.

This clone was found once. The CDR3 sequence: CASSLFHVASGGDTGELFF. CDR3 sequence (DNA): TGTGCCAGCAGCTTATTCCACGTGGCTAGCGGGGGGGACACCGGGGAGCTGTTTTTT. The gene calls are TRBV7-9 and TRBJ2-2; 12 bases agree with TRBD2. The CDR3 covers 19 residues. CDR1 is SEHNR, CDR2 FQNEAQ, per germline (reference sequence). V trimming: 2 bases; J trimming: 3 bases; junction bases outside the gene matches: 10.

The chain couples TRBV29-1 to TRBJ2-1; 7 bases match TRBD2. Unmatched junction bases numbered 4, after V lost 6 bases and J lost 2 bases. The germline gives CDR1 SQVTM, CDR2 ANQGSEA. The length of the CDR3 is 13 residues. This chain's CDR3 is CSVRDYAYNEQFF. In DNA, the CDR3 is TGCAGCGTCCGGGACTATGCCTACAATGAGCAGTTCTTC.

V usage is TRBV5-3 and J usage is TRBJ2-5; D may be TRBD2 (5 bases). TRBV5-3 is placed among ORFs of uncertain function. Trimming stripped 4 bases from V and 4 bases from J, with 11 bases between. The CDR3 spans 13 residues. The DNA for the CDR3 is TGTGCCAGAAGCCCGGAGGTAGGAGAGACCCAGTACTTC. Amino acid sequence: CARSPEVGETQYF.

The chain is built from TRBV30 and TRBJ1-5; maybe TRBD1 (5 bases). The CDR3 contains 13 residues. V lost 2 bases, J lost 5 bases, and 10 bases lay in between. Germline-derived CDR1 and CDR2 are GTSNPN and SVGIG (reference sequence). The CDR3 DNA reads TGTGCCTGGAGTAGAAGGGGTTATCAGCCCCAGCATTTT. This gives the protein CAWSRRGYQPQHF. The full variable domain, rest sourced from reference TRBV30 and TRBJ1-5, is SQTIHQWPATLVQPVGSPLSLECTVEGTSNPNLYWYRQAAGRGLQLLFYSVGIGQISSEVPQNLSASRPQDRQFILSSKKLLLSDSGFYLCAWSRRGYQPQHFGDGTRLSIL.

The rearrangement links TRBV5-1 to TRBJ1-2, with 7 positions matching TRBD1. Losses at the gene ends were 2 bases for V and 10 bases for J; bases not matched to a gene: 2. The CDR3 is 11 residues long. CDR1 and CDR2 (germline): SGHRS, YFSETQ. The CDR3, as DNA: TGCGCCAGCAGCTTCGACAGGGACTACACCTTC. Translated: CASSFDRDYTF.

CDR3 DNA sequence: TGTGCCAGCAGCTACTACAGGGGGAAGGGGATAGAGCAGTACTTC. Translation: CASSYYRGKGIEQYF. The chain carries TRBV27 and TRBJ2-7; 8 nucleotides match TRBD1. The germline CDR1 and CDR2 sequences are MNHEY and SMNVEV (reference sequence). Trimming at V came to 6 bases and at J to 7 bases, leaving 14 bases not matched to a gene. The length of the CDR3 is 15 residues.